Listed below are T cell receptor beta chains from one sample, sequenced in a study of blood T cell repertoires in COVID-19. The table came from immunoSEQ multiplex PCR; TCRdb's copy has only in-frame clones and leaves some out. This sample yields 200,000 to 250,000 clones, of which 84% are seen a single time; roughly 1.8% belongs to the top ten. Sequencing used PBMCs or T cells enriched from blood (not recorded which). The receptors here all came from a man aged 55 to 70 who had recovered from COVID-19. Each CDR3 is given with its conserved first and last residue. Fields, in order: V gene, clone size, J gene, D gene, CDR3 DNA, CDR3 protein. The D gene is left open where the match is weak. Only some rows state a clone size, as once, few, many or a class for expanded clones.

v_call: TRBV4-2; clone_size: -; j_call: TRBJ1-5; d_call: -; cdr3_nt: TGTGCCAGCAGCCAAGATGGACAATTTCAGCCCCAGCATTTT; cdr3_aa: CASSQDGQFQPQHF
v_call: TRBV27; clone_size: -; j_call: TRBJ2-1; d_call: -; cdr3_nt: TGTGCCAGCAGTTTAAGGGCACCGGGGAAGTTCTTC; cdr3_aa: CASSLRAPGKFF
v_call: TRBV18; clone_size: -; j_call: TRBJ1-4; d_call: TRBD1; cdr3_nt: TGTGCCAGCTCACCATTGGACAGGGGAATCTCGACTAATGAAAAACTGTTTTTT; cdr3_aa: CASSPLDRGISTNEKLFF
v_call: TRBV7-9; clone_size: -; j_call: TRBJ1-2; d_call: -; cdr3_nt: TGTGCCAGCAGCTTAGCCAGGGGTGGTGGCTACACCTTC; cdr3_aa: CASSLARGGGYTF
v_call: TRBV11-2; clone_size: -; j_call: TRBJ1-4; d_call: TRBD1; cdr3_nt: TGTGCCAGCAGCGACTACAGGGGAGTTTATGAAAAACTGTTTTTT; cdr3_aa: CASSDYRGVYEKLFF
v_call: TRBV6-5; clone_size: few; j_call: TRBJ1-1; d_call: -; cdr3_nt: TGTGCCAGCAGTTACACCCCGGGACAGAACACTGAAGCTTTCTTT; cdr3_aa: CASSYTPGQNTEAFF
v_call: TRBV4-3; clone_size: -; j_call: TRBJ1-3; d_call: -; cdr3_nt: TGCGCCAGCAGCCAAGAGAAGACAGGTCTCTCTGGAAACACCATATATTTT; cdr3_aa: CASSQEKTGLSGNTIYF
v_call: TRBV24-1; clone_size: once; j_call: TRBJ2-1; d_call: TRBD1; cdr3_nt: TGTGCCACCAGTGACCCGACAGGGAACTTCAATGAGCAGTTCTTC; cdr3_aa: CATSDPTGNFNEQFF
v_call: TRBV12-3/TRBV12-4; clone_size: -; j_call: TRBJ1-1; d_call: TRBD1; cdr3_nt: TGTGCCAGCAGGGACAGGGCGAACACTGAAGCTTTCTTT; cdr3_aa: CASRDRANTEAFF
v_call: TRBV10-3; clone_size: -; j_call: TRBJ2-2; d_call: TRBD2; cdr3_nt: TGTGCCATCAGATTGGGGGGGACCGGGGAGCTGTTTTTT; cdr3_aa: CAIRLGGTGELFF
v_call: TRBV15; clone_size: -; j_call: TRBJ2-7; d_call: -; cdr3_nt: TGTGCCACCAGCAGAGATGTAGTACTTACCTACGAGCAGTACTTC; cdr3_aa: CATSRDVVLTYEQYF
v_call: TRBV29-1; clone_size: few; j_call: TRBJ1-1; d_call: TRBD1; cdr3_nt: TGCAGCGTGAGGGTGACAGGGGTCATGAACACTGAAGCTTTCTTT; cdr3_aa: CSVRVTGVMNTEAFF
v_call: TRBV2; clone_size: -; j_call: TRBJ2-1; d_call: TRBD1; cdr3_nt: TGTGCCAACGGGACAGGCAATGAGCAGTTCTTC; cdr3_aa: CANGTGNEQFF
v_call: TRBV11-3; clone_size: -; j_call: TRBJ2-1; d_call: TRBD2; cdr3_nt: TGTGCCAGCAGCCGCGGGGGGGCCTCTTTCAATGAGCAGTTCTTC; cdr3_aa: CASSRGGASFNEQFF
v_call: TRBV18; clone_size: -; j_call: TRBJ1-2; d_call: -; cdr3_nt: TGTGCCAGCTCACCCCTGGGGCAGGGGAACTATGGCTACACCTTC; cdr3_aa: CASSPLGQGNYGYTF
v_call: TRBV2; clone_size: once; j_call: TRBJ2-3; d_call: -; cdr3_nt: TGTGCCAGCAAAAACTACGGACAGTCCACAGATACGCAGTATTTT; cdr3_aa: CASKNYGQSTDTQYF
v_call: TRBV7-6; clone_size: -; j_call: TRBJ2-3; d_call: TRBD2; cdr3_nt: TGTGCCAGCAGCCCCTCCCCAGCGGGGGACACAGATACGCAGTATTTT; cdr3_aa: CASSPSPAGDTDTQYF
v_call: TRBV15; clone_size: -; j_call: TRBJ2-1; d_call: TRBD2; cdr3_nt: TGTGCCACCAGCAGGGGGGAAGCGGGGGGGCGCAATGAGCAGTTCTTC; cdr3_aa: CATSRGEAGGRNEQFF
v_call: TRBV18; clone_size: -; j_call: TRBJ2-1; d_call: TRBD2; cdr3_nt: TGTGCCAGCTCACAATATAGCGGGGTTGGTGAGCAGTTCTTC; cdr3_aa: CASSQYSGVGEQFF
v_call: TRBV6-5; clone_size: -; j_call: TRBJ1-6; d_call: -; cdr3_nt: TGTGCCAGCAGTTACGGACAGCAACTTTCACCCCTCCACTTT; cdr3_aa: CASSYGQQLSPLHF
v_call: TRBV6-1; clone_size: few; j_call: TRBJ2-7; d_call: TRBD1; cdr3_nt: TGTGCCAGCAGTGAAAGCAGGGGGCAGTACCTTTACGAGCAGTACTTC; cdr3_aa: CASSESRGQYLYEQYF
v_call: TRBV19; clone_size: -; j_call: TRBJ1-1; d_call: -; cdr3_nt: TGTGCCAGTAGTATAGGGACTACGAACACTGAAGCTTTCTTT; cdr3_aa: CASSIGTTNTEAFF
v_call: TRBV5-1; clone_size: many; j_call: TRBJ2-1; d_call: -; cdr3_nt: TGCGCCAGTATGGACAGTTACAATGAGCAGTTCTTC; cdr3_aa: CASMDSYNEQFF
v_call: TRBV20-1; clone_size: -; j_call: TRBJ1-1; d_call: -; cdr3_nt: TGCAGTGCACACCGGGGGACTGAAGCTTTCTTT; cdr3_aa: CSAHRGTEAFF
v_call: TRBV10-3; clone_size: many; j_call: TRBJ2-3; d_call: -; cdr3_nt: TGTGCCATCAGTGATTCGGGGGTTGGTGTGGATACGCAGTATTTT; cdr3_aa: CAISDSGVGVDTQYF
v_call: TRBV7-8; clone_size: -; j_call: TRBJ1-2; d_call: -; cdr3_nt: TGTGCCAGCAGCTTAGGGGGCCGGAGCTATGGCTACACCTTC; cdr3_aa: CASSLGGRSYGYTF